Following are 9 T cell receptor beta chains from one sample sequenced in a study of shared clonotypes between healthy human individuals. Clones were read by immunoSEQ multiplex PCR, and TCRdb kept only the in-frame ones, dropping some. The sample lists 2,500,000 or so clones; over 85% were seen once. Sequencing was carried out using naive CD4+ T cells sorted from blood. Subset described: CD45RA+ positively selected. Receptors originate from a man between 18 and 35 years old in good health.

The count of this clone is one. The chain couples TRBV7-9 to TRBJ2-7; 7 bases match TRBD1. Germline lookup yields CDR1 SEHNR and CDR2 FQNEAQ (reference sequence). The CDR3 runs to 16 residues. Trimming cost V 2 bases and J 6 bases; bases outside gene matches: 13. CDR3 residues: CASSLRAGGVLSEQYF. Written as DNA, the CDR3 is TGTGCCAGCAGCTTAAGGGCAGGGGGAGTTCTCTCCGAGCAGTACTTC.

V usage is TRBV2 and J usage is TRBJ2-5, with a possible D match to TRBD1 (5 bases). CDR3 size: 14 residues. Trimming stripped 6 bases from V and 2 bases from J, with 13 bases between. Germline V gene data show CDR1 as SNHLY and CDR2 as FYNNEI. The DNA of the CDR3 is TGTGCCAGCAGGATGACAGAGAAACAAGAGACCCAGTACTTC. Residues: CASRMTEKQETQYF.

This sequence joins TRBV4-1 and TRBJ2-2; 8 nucleotides agree with TRBD1. V lost 1 base to trimming and J lost 6 bases; unmatched junction nucleotides: 7. The germline V gene encodes CDR1 MGHRA and CDR2 YSYEKL. CDR3 size: 16 residues. CDR3 protein: CASSQGGQGLAGELFF. Here the CDR3 DNA reads TGCGCCAGCAGCCAAGGAGGACAGGGCCTGGCCGGGGAGCTGTTTTTT.

In this sample, this clone turned up once. The chain is built from TRBV15 and TRBJ1-6; 7 bases map to TRBD1. The V gene end was trimmed by 5 bases and the J gene end by 2 bases; junction bases not matched to a gene: 6. Germline CDR1 LNHNV, CDR2 YYDKDF (reference sequence). The CDR3 has 16 residues. In DNA form, the CDR3 reads TGTGCCACCAGCCCTACGAGGGGGCCCTATAATTCACCCCTCCACTTT. This encodes CATSPTRGPYNSPLHF.

CDR3 nucleotides: TGTGCCACCAGACAGGGTGGCTACAATGAGCAGTTCTTC. Translation: CATRQGGYNEQFF. The chain combines TRBV15 with TRBJ2-1, with D tentatively TRBD1 (6 bases). With 6 bases removed from V and 3 bases from J, the gap between germline ends came to 9 bases. CDR1 is LNHNV, CDR2 YYDKDF, per germline (reference sequence). This CDR3 has 13 residues.

The gene calls are TRBV11-2 and TRBJ2-5; 10 bases match TRBD1. Germline values: CDR1 SGHAT, CDR2 FQNNGV. This CDR3 region has 15 residues. Germline trimming cut 4 bases from V and 4 bases from J; bases unmatched to any gene: 6. DNA for the CDR3: TGTGCCAGCAGCTCCCAAGGACAGGGGGGAGAGACCCAGTACTTC. This translates into CASSSQGQGGETQYF.

The rearrangement joins TRBV19 to TRBJ1-2; TRBD1 matches 9 bases. The V and J ends lost 3 bases and 6 bases, in that order; junction bases with no gene match: 11. In germline, CDR1 is LNHDA, CDR2 SQIVND (reference sequence). This CDR3 is 16 amino acids long. CDR3 sequence: CASSMWPDRGNDGYTF. The DNA of the CDR3 is TGTGCCAGTAGTATGTGGCCGGACAGGGGTAATGATGGCTACACCTTC.

The chain joins TRBV7-3 to TRBJ1-2, with 7 bases that match TRBD1. V lost 0 bases and J lost 4; bases outside the gene matches: 11. From germline, CDR1 is SGHTA and CDR2 FQGTGA. This CDR3 spans 17 amino acids. The CDR3 region is CASSLTSRGGNSYGYTF. Written as DNA, the CDR3 is TGTGCCAGCAGCTTAACGTCCCGAGGGGGCAATAGCTATGGCTACACCTTC.

This chain links TRBV7-6 with TRBJ2-7, with 14 nucleotides matching TRBD2. The trim removed 4 bases at V and 8 bases at J, leaving 7 bases unmatched. Germline V gives CDR1 SGHVS, CDR2 FNYEAQ. The CDR3 loop spans 15 amino acids. The CDR3: CASSSRTSGGNKQYF. CDR3 bases: TGTGCCAGCAGCTCTAGGACTAGCGGGGGGAACAAGCAGTACTTC.